This T cell receptor beta chain was identified during a study of T cells expressing NK-cell markers. This CDR3 spans 15 amino acids. UMI-tagged 5'RACE template switching yielded the TCR beta cDNA. TCRdb derives one entry per CDR3 protein from the 5' RACE reads, leaving out DNA. The record lists about 260,000 distinct CDR3 sequences, of which the ten most abundant hold about 4.2%. The source material was blood T cells: a sorted CD56 or NKG2C T cell subset, CD4+ or CD8+ T cells, or bulk PBMC T cells (not recorded which). The clonotype originates from a woman between 18 and 75 years old in good health. This rearrangement joins TRBV12-3 or TRBV12-4 to TRBJ2-7. The CDR3 is CASSFSGSTDYEQYF.